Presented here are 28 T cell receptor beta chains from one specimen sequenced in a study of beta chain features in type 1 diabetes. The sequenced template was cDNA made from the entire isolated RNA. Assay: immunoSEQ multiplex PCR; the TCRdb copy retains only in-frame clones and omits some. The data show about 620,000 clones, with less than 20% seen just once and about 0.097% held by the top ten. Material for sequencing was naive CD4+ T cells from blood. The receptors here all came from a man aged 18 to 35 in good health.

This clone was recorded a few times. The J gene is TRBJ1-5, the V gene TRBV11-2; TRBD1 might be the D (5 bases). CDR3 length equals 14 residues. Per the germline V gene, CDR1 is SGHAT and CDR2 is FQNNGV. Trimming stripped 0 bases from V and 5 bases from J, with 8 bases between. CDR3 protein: CASSLEGRYQPQHF. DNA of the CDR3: TGTGCCAGCAGCTTAGAGGGACGGTATCAGCCCCAGCATTTT.

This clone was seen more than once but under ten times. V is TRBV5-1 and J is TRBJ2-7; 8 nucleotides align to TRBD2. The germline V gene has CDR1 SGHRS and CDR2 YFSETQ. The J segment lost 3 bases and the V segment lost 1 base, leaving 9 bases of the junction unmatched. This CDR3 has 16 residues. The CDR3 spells CASSLRSAGDNYEQYF. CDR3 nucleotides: TGCGCCAGCAGCTTGCGTTCAGCGGGGGATAACTACGAGCAGTACTTC.

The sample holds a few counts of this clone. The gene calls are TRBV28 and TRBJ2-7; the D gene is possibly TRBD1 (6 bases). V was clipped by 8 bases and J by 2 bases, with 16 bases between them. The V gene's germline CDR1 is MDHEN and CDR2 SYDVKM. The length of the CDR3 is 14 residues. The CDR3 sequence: CASETGLEAYEQYF. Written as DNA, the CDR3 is TGTGCCAGCGAGACAGGTTTGGAGGCCTACGAGCAGTACTTC.

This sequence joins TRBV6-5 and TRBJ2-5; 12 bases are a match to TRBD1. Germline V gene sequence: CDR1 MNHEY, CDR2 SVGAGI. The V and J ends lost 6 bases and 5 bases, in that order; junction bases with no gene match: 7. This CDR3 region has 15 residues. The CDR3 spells CASRSGTGGLETQYF. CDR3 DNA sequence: TGTGCCAGCAGATCCGGGACAGGGGGCCTCGAGACCCAGTACTTC.

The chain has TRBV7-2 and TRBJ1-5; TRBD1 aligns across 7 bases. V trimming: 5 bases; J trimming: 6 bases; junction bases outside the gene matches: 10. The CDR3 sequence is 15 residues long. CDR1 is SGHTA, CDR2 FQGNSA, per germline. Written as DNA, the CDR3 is TGTGCCAGCAGCGGGGGACAGTACCTTGGTCAGCCCCAGCATTTT. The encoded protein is CASSGGQYLGQPQHF.

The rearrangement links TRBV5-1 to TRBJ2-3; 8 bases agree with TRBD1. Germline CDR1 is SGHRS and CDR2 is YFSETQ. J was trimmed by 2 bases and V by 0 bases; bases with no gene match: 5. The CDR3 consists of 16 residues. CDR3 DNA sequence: TGCGCCAGCAGCTTGGTGAACAGGGGGATCACAGATACGCAGTATTTT. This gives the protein CASSLVNRGITDTQYF.

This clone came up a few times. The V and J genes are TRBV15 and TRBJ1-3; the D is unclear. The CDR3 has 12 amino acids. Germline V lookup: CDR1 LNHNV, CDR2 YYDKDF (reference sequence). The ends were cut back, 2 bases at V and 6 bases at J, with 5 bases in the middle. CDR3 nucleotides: TGTGCCACCAGCAGATCGACAAACACCATATATTTT. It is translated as CATSRSTNTIYF. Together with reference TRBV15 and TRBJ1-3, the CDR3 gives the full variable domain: DAMVIQNPRYQVTQFGKPVTLSCSQTLNHNVMYWYQQKSSQAPKLLFHYYDKDFNNEADTPDNFQSRRPNTSFCFLDIRSPGLGDTAMYLCATSRSTNTIYFGEGSWLTVV.

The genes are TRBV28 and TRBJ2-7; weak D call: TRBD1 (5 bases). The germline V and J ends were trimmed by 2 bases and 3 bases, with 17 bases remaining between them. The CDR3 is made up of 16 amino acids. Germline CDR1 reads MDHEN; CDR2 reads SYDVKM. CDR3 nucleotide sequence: TGTGCCAGCAGTTTAGGGGCGGTGATTATCCACTACGAGCAGTACTTC. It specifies CASSLGAVIIHYEQYF. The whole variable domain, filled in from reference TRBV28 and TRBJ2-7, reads DVKVTQSSRYLVKRTGEKVFLECVQDMDHENMFWYRQDPGLGLRLIYFSYDVKMKEKGDIPEGYSVSREKKERFSLILESASTNQTSMYLCASSLGAVIIHYEQYFGPGTRLTVT.

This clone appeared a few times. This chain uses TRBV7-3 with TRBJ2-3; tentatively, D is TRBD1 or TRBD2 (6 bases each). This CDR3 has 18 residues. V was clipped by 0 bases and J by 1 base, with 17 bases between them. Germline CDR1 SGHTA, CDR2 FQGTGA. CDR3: CASSLTGTGRGGTDTQYF. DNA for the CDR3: TGTGCCAGCAGCTTAACGGGTACAGGGCGGGGTGGCACAGATACGCAGTATTTT.

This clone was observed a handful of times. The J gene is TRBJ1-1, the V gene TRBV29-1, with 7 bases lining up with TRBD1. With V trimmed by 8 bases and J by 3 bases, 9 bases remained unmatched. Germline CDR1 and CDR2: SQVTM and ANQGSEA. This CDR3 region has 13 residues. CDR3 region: CSYRGMVDTEAFF. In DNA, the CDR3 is TGCAGCTACAGGGGAATGGTGGACACTGAAGCTTTCTTT.

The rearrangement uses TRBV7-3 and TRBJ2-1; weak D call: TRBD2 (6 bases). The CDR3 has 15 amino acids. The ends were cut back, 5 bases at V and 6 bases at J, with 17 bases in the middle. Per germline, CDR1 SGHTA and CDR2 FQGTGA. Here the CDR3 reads CASSPGTAMGNEQFF. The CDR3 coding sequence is TGTGCCAGCAGCCCCGGGACTGCCATGGGCAATGAGCAGTTCTTC.

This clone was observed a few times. In nucleotides, the CDR3 is TGTGCCAGCAGTTCTTGGGGGGCTAGCACAGATACGCAGTATTTT. This gives the protein CASSSWGASTDTQYF. The J gene is TRBJ2-3, the V gene TRBV28, with D perhaps TRBD1 or TRBD2 (6 bases each). The CDR3 has 15 amino acids. Deletions cut 4 bases from V and 0 bases from J, with 11 bases between. Germline assignment: CDR1 MDHEN and CDR2 SYDVKM.

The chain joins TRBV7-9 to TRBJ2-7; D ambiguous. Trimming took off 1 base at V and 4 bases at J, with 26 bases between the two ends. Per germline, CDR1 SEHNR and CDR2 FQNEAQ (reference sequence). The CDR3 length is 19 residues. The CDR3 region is CASSLVGMGTYGEWYEQYF. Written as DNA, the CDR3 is TGTGCCAGCAGCTTAGTGGGGATGGGTACCTACGGTGAGTGGTACGAGCAGTACTTC.

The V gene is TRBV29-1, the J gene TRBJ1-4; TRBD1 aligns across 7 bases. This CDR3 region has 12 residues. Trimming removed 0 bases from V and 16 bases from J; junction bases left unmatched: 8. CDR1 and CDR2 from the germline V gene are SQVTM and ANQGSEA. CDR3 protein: CSVEDQGGKAFF. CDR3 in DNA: TGCAGCGTTGAAGATCAGGGGGGAAAGGCGTTTTTT.

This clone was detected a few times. The CDR3 spells CASSRGDGNTIYF. The DNA of the CDR3 is TGTGCCAGCAGTCGGGGAGATGGAAACACCATATATTTT. The chain uses TRBV27 and TRBJ1-3; D is unresolved. Trimming removed 5 bases from V and 3 bases from J, with 8 bases in between. CDR1 and CDR2 from the germline V gene are MNHEY and SMNVEV (reference sequence). This CDR3 comprises 13 residues.

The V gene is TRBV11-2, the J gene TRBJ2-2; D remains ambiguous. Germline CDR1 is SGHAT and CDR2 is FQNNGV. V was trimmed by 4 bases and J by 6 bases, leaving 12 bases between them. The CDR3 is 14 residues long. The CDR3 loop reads CASSSLRRAGELFF. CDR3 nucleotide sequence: TGTGCCAGCAGCTCACTGCGAAGGGCCGGGGAGCTGTTTTTT. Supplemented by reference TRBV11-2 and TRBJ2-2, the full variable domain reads EAGVAQSPRYKIIEKRQSVAFWCNPISGHATLYWYQQILGQGPKLLIQFQNNGVVDDSQLPKDRFSAERLKGVDSTLKIQPAKLEDSAVYLCASSSLRRAGELFFGEGSRLTVL.

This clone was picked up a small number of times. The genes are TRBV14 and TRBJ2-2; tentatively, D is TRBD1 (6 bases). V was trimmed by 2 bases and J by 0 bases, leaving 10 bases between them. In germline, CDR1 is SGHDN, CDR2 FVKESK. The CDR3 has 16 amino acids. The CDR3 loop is CASSQLGQPNTGELFF. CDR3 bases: TGTGCCAGCAGCCAATTGGGACAACCGAACACCGGGGAGCTGTTTTTT.

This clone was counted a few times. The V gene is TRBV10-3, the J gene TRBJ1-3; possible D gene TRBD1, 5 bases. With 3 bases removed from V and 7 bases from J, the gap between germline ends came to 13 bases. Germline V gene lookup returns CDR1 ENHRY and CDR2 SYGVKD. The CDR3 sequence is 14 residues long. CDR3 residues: CAISEGGQGNTIYF. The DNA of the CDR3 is TGTGCCATCAGTGAAGGAGGGCAGGGCAACACCATATATTTT.

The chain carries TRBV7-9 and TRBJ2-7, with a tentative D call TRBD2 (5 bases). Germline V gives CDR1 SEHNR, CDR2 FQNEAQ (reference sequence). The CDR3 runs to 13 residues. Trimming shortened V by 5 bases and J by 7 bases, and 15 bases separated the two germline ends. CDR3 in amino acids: CASSLGPPGEQYF. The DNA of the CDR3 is TGTGCCAGCAGCCTTGGCCCCCCGGGGGAGCAGTACTTC.

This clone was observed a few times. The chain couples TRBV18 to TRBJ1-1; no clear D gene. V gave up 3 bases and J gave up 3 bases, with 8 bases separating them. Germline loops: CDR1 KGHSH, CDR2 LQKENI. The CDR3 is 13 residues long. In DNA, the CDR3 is TGTGCCAGCTCACCCGGGTGGGACACTGAAGCTTTCTTT. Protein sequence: CASSPGWDTEAFF.

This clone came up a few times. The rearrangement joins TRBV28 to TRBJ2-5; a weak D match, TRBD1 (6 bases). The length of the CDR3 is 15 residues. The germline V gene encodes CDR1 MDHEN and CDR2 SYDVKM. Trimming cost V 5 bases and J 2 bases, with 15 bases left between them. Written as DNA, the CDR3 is TGTGCCAGCAGTGGATCCGACAGGCCTCAAGAGACCCAGTACTTC. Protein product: CASSGSDRPQETQYF. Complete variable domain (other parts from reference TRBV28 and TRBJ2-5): DVKVTQSSRYLVKRTGEKVFLECVQDMDHENMFWYRQDPGLGLRLIYFSYDVKMKEKGDIPEGYSVSREKKERFSLILESASTNQTSMYLCASSGSDRPQETQYFGPGTRLLVL.

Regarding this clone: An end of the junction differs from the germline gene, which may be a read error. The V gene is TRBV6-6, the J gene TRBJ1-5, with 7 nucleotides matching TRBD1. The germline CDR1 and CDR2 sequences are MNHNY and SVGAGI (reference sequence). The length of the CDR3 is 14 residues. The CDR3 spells CAGRMGQPVSPQHF. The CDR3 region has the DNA TGTGCCGGCAGGATGGGACAGCCGGTGTCGCCCCAGCATTTT.

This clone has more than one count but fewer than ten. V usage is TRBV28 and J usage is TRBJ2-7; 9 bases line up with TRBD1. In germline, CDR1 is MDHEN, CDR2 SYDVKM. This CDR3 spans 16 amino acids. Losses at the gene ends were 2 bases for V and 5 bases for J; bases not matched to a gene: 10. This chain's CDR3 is CASSLGRGQGGHEQYF. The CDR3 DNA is TGTGCCAGCAGTTTAGGGCGGGGACAGGGAGGCCACGAGCAGTACTTC.

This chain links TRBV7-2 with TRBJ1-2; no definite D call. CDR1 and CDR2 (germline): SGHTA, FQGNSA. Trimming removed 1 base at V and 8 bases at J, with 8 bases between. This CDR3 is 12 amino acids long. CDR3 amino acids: CASSLDKAGYTF. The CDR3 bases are TGTGCCAGCAGCTTAGACAAAGCCGGCTACACCTTC.

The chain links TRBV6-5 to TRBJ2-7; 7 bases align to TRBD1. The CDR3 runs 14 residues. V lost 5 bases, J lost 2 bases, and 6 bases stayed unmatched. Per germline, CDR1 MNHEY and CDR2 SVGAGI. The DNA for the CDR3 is TGTGCCAGCAGTCATAAGACAGGGCCCTACGAGCAGTACTTC. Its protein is CASSHKTGPYEQYF.

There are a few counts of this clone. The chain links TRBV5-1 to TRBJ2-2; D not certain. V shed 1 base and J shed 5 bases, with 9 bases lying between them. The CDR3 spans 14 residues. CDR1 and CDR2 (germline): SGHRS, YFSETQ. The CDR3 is CASSLFVGTGELFF. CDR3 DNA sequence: TGCGCCAGCAGCTTGTTCGTCGGGACCGGGGAGCTGTTTTTT.

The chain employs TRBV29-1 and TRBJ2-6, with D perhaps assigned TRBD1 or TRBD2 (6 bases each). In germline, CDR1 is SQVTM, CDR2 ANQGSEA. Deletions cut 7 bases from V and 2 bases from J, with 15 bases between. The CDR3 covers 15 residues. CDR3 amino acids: CSGEGGRTGANVLTF. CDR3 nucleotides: TGCAGCGGTGAGGGGGGAAGGACTGGGGCCAACGTCCTGACTTTC.

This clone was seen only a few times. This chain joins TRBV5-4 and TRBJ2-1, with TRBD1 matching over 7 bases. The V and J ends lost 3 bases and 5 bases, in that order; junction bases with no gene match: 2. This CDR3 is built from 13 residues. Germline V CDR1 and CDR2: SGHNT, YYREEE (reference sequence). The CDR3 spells CASSWTGHNEQFF. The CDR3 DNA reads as TGTGCCAGCAGCTGGACAGGTCACAATGAGCAGTTCTTC.